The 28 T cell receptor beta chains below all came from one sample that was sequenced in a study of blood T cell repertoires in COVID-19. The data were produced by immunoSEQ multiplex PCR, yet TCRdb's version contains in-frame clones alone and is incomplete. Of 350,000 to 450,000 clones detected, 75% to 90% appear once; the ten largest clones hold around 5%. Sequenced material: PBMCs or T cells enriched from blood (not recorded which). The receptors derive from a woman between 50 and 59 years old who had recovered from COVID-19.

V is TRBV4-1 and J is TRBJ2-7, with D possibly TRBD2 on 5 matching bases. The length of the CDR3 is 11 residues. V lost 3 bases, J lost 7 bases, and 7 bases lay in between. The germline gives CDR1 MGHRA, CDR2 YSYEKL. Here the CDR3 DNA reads TGCGCCAGCAGCCATACGGGGGAGCAGTACTTC. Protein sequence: CASSHTGEQYF.

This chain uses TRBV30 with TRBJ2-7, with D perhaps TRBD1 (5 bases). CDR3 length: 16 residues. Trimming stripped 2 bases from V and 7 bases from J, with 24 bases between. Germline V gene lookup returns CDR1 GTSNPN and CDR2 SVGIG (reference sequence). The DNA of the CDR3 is TGTGCCTGGAGTCCCTCAGGCCAGGGATTTATGTGGGAGCAGTACTTC. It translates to CAWSPSGQGFMWEQYF.

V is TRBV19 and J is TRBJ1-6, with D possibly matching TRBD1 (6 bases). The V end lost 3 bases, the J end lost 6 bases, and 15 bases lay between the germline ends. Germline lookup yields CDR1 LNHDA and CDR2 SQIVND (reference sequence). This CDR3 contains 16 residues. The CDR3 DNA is TGTGCCAGTAGTATGGCTTCGGACAGTCCTAATTCACCCCTCCACTTT. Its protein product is CASSMASDSPNSPLHF.

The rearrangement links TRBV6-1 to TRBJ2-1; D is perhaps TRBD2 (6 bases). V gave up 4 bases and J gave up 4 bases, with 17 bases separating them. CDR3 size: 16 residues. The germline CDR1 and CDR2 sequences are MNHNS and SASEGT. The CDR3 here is CASSALTSFGYNEQFF. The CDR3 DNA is TGTGCCAGCAGTGCACTGACTAGTTTTGGATACAATGAGCAGTTCTTC.

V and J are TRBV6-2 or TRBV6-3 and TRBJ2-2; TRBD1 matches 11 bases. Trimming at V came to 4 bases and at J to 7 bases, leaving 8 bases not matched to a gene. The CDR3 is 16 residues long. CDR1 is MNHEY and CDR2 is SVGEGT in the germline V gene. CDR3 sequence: CASSSPRDRGYGELFF. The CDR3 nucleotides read TGTGCCAGCAGTTCACCCCGGGACAGGGGGTACGGGGAGCTGTTTTTT.

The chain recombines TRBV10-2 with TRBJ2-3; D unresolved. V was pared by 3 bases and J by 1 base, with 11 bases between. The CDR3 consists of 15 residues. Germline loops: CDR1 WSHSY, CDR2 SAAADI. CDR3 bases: TGCGCCAGCAGTGATCCAGTCTCCCGCACAGATACGCAGTATTTT. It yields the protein CASSDPVSRTDTQYF.

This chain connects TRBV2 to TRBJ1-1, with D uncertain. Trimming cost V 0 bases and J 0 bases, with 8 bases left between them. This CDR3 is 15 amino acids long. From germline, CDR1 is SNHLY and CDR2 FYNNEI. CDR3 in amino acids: CASSEAPQMNTEAFF. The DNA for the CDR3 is TGTGCCAGCAGTGAAGCGCCACAGATGAACACTGAAGCTTTCTTT.

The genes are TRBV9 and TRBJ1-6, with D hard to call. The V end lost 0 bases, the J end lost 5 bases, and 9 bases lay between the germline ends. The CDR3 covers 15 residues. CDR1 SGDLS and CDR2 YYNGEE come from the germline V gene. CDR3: CASSVDHNNNSPLHF. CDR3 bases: TGTGCCAGCAGCGTAGACCACAACAATAATTCACCCCTCCACTTT.

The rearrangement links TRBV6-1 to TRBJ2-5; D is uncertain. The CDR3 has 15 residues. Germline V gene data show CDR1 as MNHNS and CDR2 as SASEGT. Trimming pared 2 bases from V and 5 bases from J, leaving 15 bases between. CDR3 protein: CASSELFLTLETQYF. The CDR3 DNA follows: TGTGCCAGCAGTGAATTATTTTTGACTCTGGAGACCCAGTACTTC.

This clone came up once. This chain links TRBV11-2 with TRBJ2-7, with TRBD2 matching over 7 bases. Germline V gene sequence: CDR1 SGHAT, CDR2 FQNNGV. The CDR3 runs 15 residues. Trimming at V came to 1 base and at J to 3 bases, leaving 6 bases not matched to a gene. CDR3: CASSLGLAEGYEQYF. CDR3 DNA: TGTGCCAGCAGCTTAGGCCTAGCGGAGGGCTACGAGCAGTACTTC.

CDR3 DNA: TGTGCCAGCAGCTCTGGGTCCTTAGAGGTGGGCTACACCTTC. This codes for CASSSGSLEVGYTF. This chain links TRBV7-8 with TRBJ1-2; D is ambiguous. Germline values: CDR1 SGHVS, CDR2 FQNEAQ. The CDR3 length is 14 residues. Trimming left V 4 bases short and J 8 bases short, with 17 bases between.

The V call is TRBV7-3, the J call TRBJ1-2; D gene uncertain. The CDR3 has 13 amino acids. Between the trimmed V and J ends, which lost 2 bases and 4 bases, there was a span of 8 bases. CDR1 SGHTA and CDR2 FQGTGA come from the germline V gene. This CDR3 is CASSLDGVYGYTF. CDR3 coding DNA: TGTGCCAGCAGCTTAGACGGAGTCTATGGCTACACCTTC.

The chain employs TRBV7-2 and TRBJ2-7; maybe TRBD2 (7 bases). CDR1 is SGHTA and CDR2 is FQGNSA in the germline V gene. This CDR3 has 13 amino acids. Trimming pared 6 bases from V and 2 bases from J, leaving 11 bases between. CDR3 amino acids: CASRGGLTYEQYF. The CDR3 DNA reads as TGTGCCAGCAGGGGGGGGCTGACCTACGAGCAGTACTTC. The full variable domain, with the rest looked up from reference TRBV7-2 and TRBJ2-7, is GAGVSQSPSNKVTEKGKDVELRCDPISGHTALYWYRQSLGQGLEFLIYFQGNSAPDKSGLPSDRFSAERTGGSVSTLTIQRTQQEDSAVYLCASRGGLTYEQYFGPGTRLTVT.

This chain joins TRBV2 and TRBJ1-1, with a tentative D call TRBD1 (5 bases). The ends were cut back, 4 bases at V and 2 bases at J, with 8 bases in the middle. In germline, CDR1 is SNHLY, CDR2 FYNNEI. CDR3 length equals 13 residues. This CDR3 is CASSVGGNTEAFF. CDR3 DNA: TGTGCCAGCAGTGTCGGGGGAAACACTGAAGCTTTCTTT.

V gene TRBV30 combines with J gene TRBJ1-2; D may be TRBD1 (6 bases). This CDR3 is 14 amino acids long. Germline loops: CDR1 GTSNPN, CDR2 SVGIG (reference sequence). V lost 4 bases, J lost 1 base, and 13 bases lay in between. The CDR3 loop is CAWTRQGINYGYTF. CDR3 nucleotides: TGTGCCTGGACTAGGCAGGGGATTAACTATGGCTACACCTTC. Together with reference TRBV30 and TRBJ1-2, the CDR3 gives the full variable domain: SQTIHQWPATLVQPVGSPLSLECTVEGTSNPNLYWYRQAAGRGLQLLFYSVGIGQISSEVPQNLSASRPQDRQFILSSKKLLLSDSGFYLCAWTRQGINYGYTFGSGTRLTVV.

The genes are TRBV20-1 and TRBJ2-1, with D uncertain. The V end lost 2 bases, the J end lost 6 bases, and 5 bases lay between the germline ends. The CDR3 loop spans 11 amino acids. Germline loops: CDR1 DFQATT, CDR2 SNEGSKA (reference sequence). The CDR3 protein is CSARSSNEQFF. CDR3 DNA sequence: TGCAGTGCTAGATCCAGCAATGAGCAGTTCTTC.

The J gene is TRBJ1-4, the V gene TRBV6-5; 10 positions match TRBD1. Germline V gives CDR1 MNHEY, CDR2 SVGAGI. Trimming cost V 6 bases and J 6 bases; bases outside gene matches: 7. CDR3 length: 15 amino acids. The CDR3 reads CASRGDRGMDEKLFF. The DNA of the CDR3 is TGTGCCAGCAGAGGGGACAGGGGTATGGATGAAAAACTGTTTTTT.

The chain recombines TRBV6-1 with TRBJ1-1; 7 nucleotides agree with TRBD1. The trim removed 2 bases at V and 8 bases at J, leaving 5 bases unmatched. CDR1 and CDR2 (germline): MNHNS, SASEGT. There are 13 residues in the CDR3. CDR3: CASSEPGQREAFF. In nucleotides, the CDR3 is TGTGCCAGCAGTGAACCGGGACAGAGGGAAGCTTTCTTT.

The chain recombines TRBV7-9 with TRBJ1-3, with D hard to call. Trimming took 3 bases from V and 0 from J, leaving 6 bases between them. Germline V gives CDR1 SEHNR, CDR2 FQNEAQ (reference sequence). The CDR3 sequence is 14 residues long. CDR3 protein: CASSFFLSGNTIYF. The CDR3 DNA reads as TGTGCCAGCAGCTTCTTCCTCTCTGGAAACACCATATATTTT.

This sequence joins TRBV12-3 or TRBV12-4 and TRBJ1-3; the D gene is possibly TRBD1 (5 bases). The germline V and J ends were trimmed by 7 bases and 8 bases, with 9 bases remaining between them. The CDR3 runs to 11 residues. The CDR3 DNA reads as TGTGCCAGCAAGGAGGGGCACACCATATATTTT. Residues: CASKEGHTIYF.

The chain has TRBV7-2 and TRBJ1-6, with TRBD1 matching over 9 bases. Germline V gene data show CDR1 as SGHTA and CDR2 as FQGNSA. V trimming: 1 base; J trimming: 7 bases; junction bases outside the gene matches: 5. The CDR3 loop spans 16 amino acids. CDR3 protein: CASSLGAGTGNSPLHF. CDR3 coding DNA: TGTGCCAGCAGCTTAGGGGCCGGGACAGGGAATTCACCCCTCCACTTT.

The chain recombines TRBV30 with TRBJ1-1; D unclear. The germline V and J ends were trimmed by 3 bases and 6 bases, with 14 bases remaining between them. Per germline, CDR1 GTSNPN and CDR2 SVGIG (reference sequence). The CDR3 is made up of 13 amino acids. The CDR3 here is CAWRGLQWAEAFF. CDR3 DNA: TGTGCCTGGAGGGGCCTCCAGTGGGCTGAAGCTTTCTTT.

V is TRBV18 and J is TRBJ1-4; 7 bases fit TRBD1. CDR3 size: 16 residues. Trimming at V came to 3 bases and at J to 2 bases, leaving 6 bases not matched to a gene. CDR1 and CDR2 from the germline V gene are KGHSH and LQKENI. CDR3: CASSPQQGTTNEKLFF. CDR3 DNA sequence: TGTGCCAGCTCACCTCAACAGGGGACCACTAATGAAAAACTGTTTTTT.

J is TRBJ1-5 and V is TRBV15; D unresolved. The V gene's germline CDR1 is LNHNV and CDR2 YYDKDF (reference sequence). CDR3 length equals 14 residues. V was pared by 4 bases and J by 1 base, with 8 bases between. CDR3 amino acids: CATSILVSNQPQHF. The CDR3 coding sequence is TGTGCCACCAGCATTTTAGTCAGCAATCAGCCCCAGCATTTT. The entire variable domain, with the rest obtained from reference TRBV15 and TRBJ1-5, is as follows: DAMVIQNPRYQVTQFGKPVTLSCSQTLNHNVMYWYQQKSSQAPKLLFHYYDKDFNNEADTPDNFQSRRPNTSFCFLDIRSPGLGDTAMYLCATSILVSNQPQHFGDGTRLSIL.

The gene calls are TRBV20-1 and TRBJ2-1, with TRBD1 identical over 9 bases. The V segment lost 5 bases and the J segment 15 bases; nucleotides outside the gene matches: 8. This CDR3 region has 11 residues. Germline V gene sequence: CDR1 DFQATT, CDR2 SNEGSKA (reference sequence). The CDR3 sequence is CSAERGTGLFF. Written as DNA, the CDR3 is TGCAGTGCTGAGCGCGGGACAGGGCTGTTCTTC.

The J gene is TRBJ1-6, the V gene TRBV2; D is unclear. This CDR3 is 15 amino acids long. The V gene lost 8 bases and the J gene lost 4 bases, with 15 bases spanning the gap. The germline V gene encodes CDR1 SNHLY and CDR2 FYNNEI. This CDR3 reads CASGEDEGYNSPLHF. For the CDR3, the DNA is TGTGCCAGCGGGGAGGATGAGGGTTATAATTCACCCCTCCACTTT.

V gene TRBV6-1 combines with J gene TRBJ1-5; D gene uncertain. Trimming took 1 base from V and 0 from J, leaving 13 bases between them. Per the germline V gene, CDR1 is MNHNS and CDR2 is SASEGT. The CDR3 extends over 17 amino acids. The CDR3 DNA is TGTGCCAGCAGTGAAGTCTGGGGAGACTATAGCAATCAGCCCCAGCATTTT. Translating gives CASSEVWGDYSNQPQHF.

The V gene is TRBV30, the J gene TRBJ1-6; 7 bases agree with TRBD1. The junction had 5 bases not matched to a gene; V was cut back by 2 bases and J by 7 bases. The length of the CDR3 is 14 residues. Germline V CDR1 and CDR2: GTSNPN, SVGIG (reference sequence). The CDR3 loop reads CAWSPQGDNSPLHF. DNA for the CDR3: TGTGCCTGGAGTCCCCAGGGGGACAATTCACCCCTCCACTTT.